This passage covers 21 T cell receptor beta chains from one sample sequenced in a study of cytomegalovirus exposure and HLA in healthy donors. The PCR had 60 Vbeta and 13 Jbeta primers. Clones were read by immunoSEQ multiplex PCR, and TCRdb kept only the in-frame ones, dropping some. The table shows 150,000 to 200,000 clones, with roughly 78% occurring only once. Sample: PBMCs. The receptors here all came from a woman between 25 and 40 years old in good health and CMV-seronegative.

The J gene is TRBJ1-2, the V gene TRBV19, with 10 bases aligning to TRBD1. V gave up 6 bases and J gave up 0 bases; unmatched junction bases: 4. CDR1 is LNHDA and CDR2 is SQIVND in the germline V gene (reference sequence). This CDR3 has 15 residues. The CDR3: CASRTGGKANYGYTF. Written as DNA, the CDR3 is TGTGCCAGTAGGACAGGGGGCAAAGCTAACTATGGCTACACCTTC.

The chain has TRBV2 and TRBJ1-1, with unresolved D. The CDR3 totals 13 residues. Trimming removed 6 bases at V and 5 bases at J, with 13 bases between. Germline-derived CDR1 and CDR2 are SNHLY and FYNNEI. In DNA form, the CDR3 reads TGTGCCAGCAGCACCCGGAGGGAAACTGAAGCTTTCTTT. Translating gives CASSTRRETEAFF.

This chain connects TRBV11-2 to TRBJ1-2, with a weak D call TRBD1 (5 bases). The CDR3 has 13 amino acids. The germline V gene has CDR1 SGHAT and CDR2 FQNNGV. V shed 6 bases and J shed 4 bases, with 12 bases lying between them. CDR3 in amino acids: CASSPGRGYGYTF. CDR3 nucleotide sequence: TGTGCCAGCAGTCCCGGGAGGGGCTATGGCTACACCTTC.

As DNA, the CDR3 is TGTGCCTGGGGCCGAGCAGGGGTGGAGGAAAAACTGTTTTTT. This translates into CAWGRAGVEEKLFF. The chain uses TRBV30 and TRBJ1-4; tentative D call: TRBD1 (6 bases). This CDR3 has 14 residues. Germline V gene data show CDR1 as GTSNPN and CDR2 as SVGIG (reference sequence). Trimming stripped 5 bases from V and 8 bases from J, with 18 bases between.

V usage is TRBV7-2 and J usage is TRBJ1-4; TRBD1 matches 9 bases. Germline values: CDR1 SGHTA, CDR2 FQGNSA. This CDR3 is 14 amino acids long. The junction had 3 bases not matched to a gene; V was cut back by 5 bases and J by 5 bases. DNA for the CDR3: TGTGCCAGCAGCGACAGGGGGGTGAATGAAAAACTGTTTTTT. This gives the protein CASSDRGVNEKLFF.

The chain combines TRBV28 with TRBJ2-7, with TRBD2 matching over 11 bases. Germline V gene lookup returns CDR1 MDHEN and CDR2 SYDVKM. With V trimmed by 5 bases and J by 4 bases, 4 bases remained unmatched. This CDR3 comprises 14 residues. The CDR3 is CASSPSGGLYEQYF. In DNA form, the CDR3 reads TGTGCCAGCAGTCCTAGCGGGGGGTTATACGAGCAGTACTTC.

The chain's CDR3 is CATRRAGDEAFF. The CDR3 DNA is TGTGCCACCAGGCGGGCAGGGGACGAAGCTTTCTTT. This chain links TRBV15 with TRBJ1-1; D possibly corresponds to TRBD1 (6 bases). V lost 6 bases to trimming and J lost 8 bases, with 13 bases between them. From germline, CDR1 is LNHNV and CDR2 YYDKDF (reference sequence). The CDR3 has 12 residues.

V and J are TRBV5-6 and TRBJ2-5, with 8 bases aligning to TRBD2. The last part of the DNA fits TRBJ2-7 better; the J call may be wrong. There are 14 residues in the CDR3. Germline-derived CDR1 and CDR2 are SGHDT and YYEEEE. The DNA for the CDR3 is TGTGCCAGCAGCTTACCTAGCGGGCCCTACGAGCAGTACTTC. It encodes CASSLPSGPYEQYF.

The V call is TRBV9, the J call TRBJ2-5; TRBD1 agrees at 7 bases. Germline lookup yields CDR1 SGDLS and CDR2 YYNGEE. CDR3 size: 12 residues. Unmatched junction bases numbered 1, after V lost 3 bases and J lost 5 bases. CDR3 nucleotides: TGTGCCAGCAGCGCCAGGGGGGAGACCCAGTACTTC. This codes for CASSARGETQYF.

On this clone: Other nucleotide sequences in the sample specify the same CDR3. The chain recombines TRBV5-1 with TRBJ1-1, with 7 positions matching TRBD1. The ends lost 0 bases at V and 5 bases at J; junction bases unmatched: 4. The CDR3 has 14 residues. Per germline, CDR1 SGHRS and CDR2 YFSETQ. CDR3 DNA: TGCGCCAGCAGCTTGGGACAGGGTTGGACTGAAGCTTTCTTT. Translated: CASSLGQGWTEAFF.

The chain employs TRBV7-2 and TRBJ2-7; D unclear. V gave up 1 base and J gave up 3 bases, with 7 bases separating them. Germline assignment: CDR1 SGHTA and CDR2 FQGNSA. CDR3 length equals 13 residues. The DNA of the CDR3 is TGTGCCAGCAGCTTAGTGGCAGGCTACGAGCAGTACTTC. Encoded protein: CASSLVAGYEQYF. Using reference TRBV7-2 and TRBJ2-7 for the parts outside the CDR3, the full variable domain is GAGVSQSPSNKVTEKGKDVELRCDPISGHTALYWYRQSLGQGLEFLIYFQGNSAPDKSGLPSDRFSAERTGGSVSTLTIQRTQQEDSAVYLCASSLVAGYEQYFGPGTRLTVT.

This clone has a single count. CDR3 nucleotides: TGTGCCAGCAGCTTCACTCAACAGGGTTGGTTCACTGAAGCTTTCTTT. Translation: CASSFTQQGWFTEAFF. The rearrangement links TRBV5-6 to TRBJ1-1; tentative D call: TRBD1 (6 bases). V was shortened by 2 bases and J by 4 bases, with 18 bases between the two germline ends. The CDR3 has 16 amino acids. From germline, CDR1 is SGHDT and CDR2 YYEEEE.

The chain combines TRBV25-1 with TRBJ1-1, with no clear D. Germline V gene sequence: CDR1 MGHDK, CDR2 SYGVNS. Trimming stripped 4 bases from V and 2 bases from J, with 20 bases between. CDR3 length: 17 residues. CDR3: CASSAASAGIANTEAFF. The CDR3 nucleotides read TGTGCCAGCAGTGCGGCTAGCGCGGGGATCGCAAACACTGAAGCTTTCTTT. Variable domain in full (rest from reference TRBV25-1 and TRBJ1-1): EADIYQTPRYLVIGTGKKITLECSQTMGHDKMYWYQQDPGMELHLIHYSYGVNSTEKGDLSSESTVSRIRTEHFPLTLESARPSHTSQYLCASSAASAGIANTEAFFGQGTRLTVV.

The rearrangement links TRBV19 to TRBJ1-5; no definite D call. Trimming cost V 3 bases and J 9 bases, with 9 bases left between them. The CDR3 totals 12 residues. CDR1 LNHDA and CDR2 SQIVND come from the germline V gene (reference sequence). DNA for the CDR3: TGTGCCAGTAGTATCCTCAGTGGGCCCCAGCATTTT. Translating gives CASSILSGPQHF. Drawing the rest from reference TRBV19 and TRBJ1-5, the complete variable domain is DGGITQSPKYLFRKEGQNVTLSCEQNLNHDAMYWYRQDPGQGLRLIYYSQIVNDFQKGDIAEGYSVSREKKESFPLTVTSAQKNPTAFYLCASSILSGPQHFGDGTRLSIL.

The rearrangement uses TRBV10-3 and TRBJ2-3, with D possibly TRBD1 on 5 matching bases. The CDR3 extends over 12 amino acids. Germline values: CDR1 ENHRY, CDR2 SYGVKD. Trimming removed 8 bases from V and 2 bases from J, with 8 bases in between. The CDR3 DNA follows: TGTGCCATCGGGGCGCCCACAGATACGCAGTATTTT. Translation gives CAIGAPTDTQYF.

This clone was counted between two and nine times. V gene TRBV6-4 combines with J gene TRBJ1-2; 9 bases map to TRBD1. V lost 3 bases to trimming and J lost 5 bases; unmatched junction nucleotides: 4. The CDR3 consists of 14 residues. Germline V gene lookup returns CDR1 MRHNA and CDR2 SNTAGT. CDR3 in amino acids: CASSDGQGRYGYTF. In DNA, the CDR3 is TGTGCCAGCAGTGATGGACAGGGGAGGTATGGCTACACCTTC.

V and J are TRBV15 and TRBJ2-7; D may be TRBD1 (8 bases). Germline assignment: CDR1 LNHNV and CDR2 YYDKDF (reference sequence). Trimming removed 3 bases from V and 9 bases from J, with 21 bases in between. This CDR3 contains 15 residues. CDR3 in DNA: TGTGCCACCAGCAGGGACTTAGGACAGGGAGGGTTGCAGTACTTC. Its protein is CATSRDLGQGGLQYF. The complete variable domain, with remaining parts taken from reference TRBV15 and TRBJ2-7, reads DAMVIQNPRYQVTQFGKPVTLSCSQTLNHNVMYWYQQKSSQAPKLLFHYYDKDFNNEADTPDNFQSRRPNTSFCFLDIRSPGLGDTAMYLCATSRDLGQGGLQYFGPGTRLTVT.

As to this clone: The junction shows a germline mismatch at one end, possibly a read error. The V and J genes are TRBV9 and TRBJ1-1; 7 positions match TRBD1. The CDR3 loop spans 15 amino acids. Germline CDR1 and CDR2: SGDLS and YYNGEE. The CDR3 DNA sequence: TGTGCCAGCAGCGTAGTGGGACAGCTGGCCACTGGAGCTTTCTTT. Its protein is CASSVVGQLATGAFF. Complete variable domain (other parts from reference TRBV9 and TRBJ1-1): DSGVTQTPKHLITATGQRVTLRCSPRSGDLSVYWYQQSLDQGLQFLIQYYNGEERAKGNILERFSAQQFPDLHSELNLSSLELGDSALYFCASSVVGQLATGAFFGQGTRLTVV.

This sequence joins TRBV19 and TRBJ1-5; D might be TRBD1 (5 bases). The ends were cut back, 4 bases at V and 6 bases at J, with 10 bases in the middle. Germline CDR1 reads LNHDA; CDR2 reads SQIVND (reference sequence). The CDR3 sequence is 13 residues long. CDR3 DNA sequence: TGTGCCAGTAGTAAAGGACACGTTCAGCCCCAGCATTTT. Protein product: CASSKGHVQPQHF.

V gene TRBV5-1 combines with J gene TRBJ2-1; TRBD1 matches at 9 bases. The germline V gene encodes CDR1 SGHRS and CDR2 YFSETQ. The V and J ends lost 6 bases and 0 bases, in that order; junction bases with no gene match: 10. This CDR3 comprises 17 residues. The DNA for the CDR3 is TGCGCCAGCATCGGCAAACGACAGGGGGGCTCCTACAATGAGCAGTTCTTC. It specifies CASIGKRQGGSYNEQFF.

The gene calls are TRBV20-1 and TRBJ1-1; D unresolved. Germline V lookup: CDR1 DFQATT, CDR2 SNEGSKA (reference sequence). V shed 2 bases and J shed 7 bases, with 8 bases lying between them. CDR3 length: 11 amino acids. CDR3 DNA sequence: TGCAGTGCTAGACGGGGAATTGAAGCTTTCTTT. Its translation is CSARRGIEAFF.